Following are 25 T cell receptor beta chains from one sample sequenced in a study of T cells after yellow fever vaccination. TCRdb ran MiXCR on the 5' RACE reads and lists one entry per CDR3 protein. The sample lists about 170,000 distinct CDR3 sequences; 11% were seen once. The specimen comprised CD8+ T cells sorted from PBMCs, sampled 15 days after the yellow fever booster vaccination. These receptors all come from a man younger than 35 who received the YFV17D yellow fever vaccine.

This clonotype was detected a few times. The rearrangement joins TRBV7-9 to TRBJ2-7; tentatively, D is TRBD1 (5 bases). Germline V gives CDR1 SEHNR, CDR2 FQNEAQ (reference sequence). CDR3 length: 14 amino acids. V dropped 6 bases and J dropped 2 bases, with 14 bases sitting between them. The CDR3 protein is CASRYGAETYEQYF. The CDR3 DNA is TGTGCCAGCAGGTATGGGGCAGAGACCTACGAGCAGTACTTC. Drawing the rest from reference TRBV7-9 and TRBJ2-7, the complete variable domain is DTGVSQNPRHKITKRGQNVTFRCDPISEHNRLYWYRQTLGQGPEFLTYFQNEAQLEKSRLLSDRFSAERPKGSFSTLEIQRTEQGDSAMYLCASRYGAETYEQYFGPGTRLTVT.

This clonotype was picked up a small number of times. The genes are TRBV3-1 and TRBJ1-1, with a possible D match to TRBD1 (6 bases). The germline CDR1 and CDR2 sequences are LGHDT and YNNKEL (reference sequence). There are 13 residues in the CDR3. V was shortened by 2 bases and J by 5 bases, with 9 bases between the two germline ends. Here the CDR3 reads CASSQLRGTEAFF. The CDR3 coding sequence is TGTGCCAGCAGCCAATTGAGGGGGACTGAAGCTTTCTTT.

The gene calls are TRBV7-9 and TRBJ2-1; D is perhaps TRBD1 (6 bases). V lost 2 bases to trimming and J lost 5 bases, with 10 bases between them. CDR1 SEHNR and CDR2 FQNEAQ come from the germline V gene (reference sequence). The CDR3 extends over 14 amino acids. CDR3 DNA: TGTGCCAGCAGCTTACTTAACAGGGACAATGAGCAGTTCTTC. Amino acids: CASSLLNRDNEQFF.

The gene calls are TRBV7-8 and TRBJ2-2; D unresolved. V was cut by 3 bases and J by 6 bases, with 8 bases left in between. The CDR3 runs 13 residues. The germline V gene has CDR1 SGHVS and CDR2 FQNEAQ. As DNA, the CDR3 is TGTGCCAGCAGCTTTGCCCAGTCCGGGGAGCTGTTTTTT. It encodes CASSFAQSGELFF.

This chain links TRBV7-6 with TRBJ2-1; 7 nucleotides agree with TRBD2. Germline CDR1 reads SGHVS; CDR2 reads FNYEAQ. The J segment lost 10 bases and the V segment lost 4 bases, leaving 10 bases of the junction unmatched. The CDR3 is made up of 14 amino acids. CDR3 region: CASSWGRGGGEQFF. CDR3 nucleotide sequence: TGTGCCAGCAGCTGGGGACGGGGCGGGGGAGAGCAGTTCTTC.

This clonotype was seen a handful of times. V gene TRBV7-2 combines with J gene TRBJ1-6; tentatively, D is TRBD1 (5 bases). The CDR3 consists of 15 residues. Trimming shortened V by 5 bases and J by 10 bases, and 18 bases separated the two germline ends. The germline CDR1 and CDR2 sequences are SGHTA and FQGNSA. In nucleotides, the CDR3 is TGTGCCAGCAGCCAAAGTCAGGGTACGGGCTCACCCCTCCACTTT. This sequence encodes CASSQSQGTGSPLHF.

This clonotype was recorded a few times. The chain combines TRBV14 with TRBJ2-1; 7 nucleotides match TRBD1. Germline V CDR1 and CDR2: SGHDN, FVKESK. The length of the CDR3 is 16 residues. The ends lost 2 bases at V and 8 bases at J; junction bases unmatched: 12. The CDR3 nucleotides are TGTGCCAGCAGCCAACCCGGGACCGAGGGGGCGGATGAGCAGTTCTTC. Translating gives CASSQPGTEGADEQFF.

The CDR3 spells CASSYSRGGHGYTF. CDR3 in DNA: TGTGCCAGCAGTTACTCGAGAGGGGGCCATGGCTACACCTTC. The chain has TRBV6-2 or TRBV6-3 and TRBJ1-2, with TRBD1 matching over 7 bases. Per the germline V gene, CDR1 is MNHEY and CDR2 is SVGEGT. The CDR3 length is 14 residues. Trimming removed 0 bases from V and 6 bases from J; junction bases left unmatched: 4.

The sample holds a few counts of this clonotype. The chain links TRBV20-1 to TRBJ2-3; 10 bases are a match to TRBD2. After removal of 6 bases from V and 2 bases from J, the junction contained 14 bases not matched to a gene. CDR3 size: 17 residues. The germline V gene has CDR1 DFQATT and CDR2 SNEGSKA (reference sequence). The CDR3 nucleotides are TGCAGTGCAACCTCCCCACGGACTAGCGGATACACAGATACGCAGTATTTT. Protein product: CSATSPRTSGYTDTQYF.

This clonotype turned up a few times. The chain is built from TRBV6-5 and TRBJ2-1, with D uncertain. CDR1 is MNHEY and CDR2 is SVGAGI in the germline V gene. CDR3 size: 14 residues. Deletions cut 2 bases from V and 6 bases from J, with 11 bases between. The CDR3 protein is CASSYATPANEQFF. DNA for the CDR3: TGTGCCAGCAGTTACGCTACCCCGGCCAATGAGCAGTTCTTC.

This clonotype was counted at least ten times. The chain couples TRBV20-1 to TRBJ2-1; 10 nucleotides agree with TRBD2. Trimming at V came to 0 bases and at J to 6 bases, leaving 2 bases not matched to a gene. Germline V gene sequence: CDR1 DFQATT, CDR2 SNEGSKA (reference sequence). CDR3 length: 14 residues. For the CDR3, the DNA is TGCAGTGCTAGAGAACTAGCGGGGCTCAATGAGCAGTTCTTC. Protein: CSARELAGLNEQFF.

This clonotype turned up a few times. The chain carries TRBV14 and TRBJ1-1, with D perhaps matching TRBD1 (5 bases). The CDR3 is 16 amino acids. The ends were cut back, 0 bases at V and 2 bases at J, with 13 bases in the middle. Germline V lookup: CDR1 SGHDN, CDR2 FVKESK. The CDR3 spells CASSQEGGQGNTEAFF. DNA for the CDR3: TGTGCCAGCAGCCAAGAGGGCGGCCAGGGAAACACTGAAGCTTTCTTT.

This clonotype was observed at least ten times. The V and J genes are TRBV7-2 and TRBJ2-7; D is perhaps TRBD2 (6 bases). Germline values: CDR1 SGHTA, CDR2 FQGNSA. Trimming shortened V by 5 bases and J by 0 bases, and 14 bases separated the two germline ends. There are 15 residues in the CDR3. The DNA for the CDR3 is TGTGCCAGCAGCCGGCCGGGACTTGGCTCCTACGAGCAGTACTTC. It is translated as CASSRPGLGSYEQYF.

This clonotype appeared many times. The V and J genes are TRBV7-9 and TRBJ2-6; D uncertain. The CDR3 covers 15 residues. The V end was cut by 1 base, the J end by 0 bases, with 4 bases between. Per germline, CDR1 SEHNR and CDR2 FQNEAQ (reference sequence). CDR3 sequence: CASSLVPSGANVLTF. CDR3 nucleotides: TGTGCCAGCAGCTTAGTACCCTCTGGGGCCAACGTCCTGACTTTC. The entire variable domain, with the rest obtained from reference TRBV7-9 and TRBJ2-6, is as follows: DTGVSQNPRHKITKRGQNVTFRCDPISEHNRLYWYRQTLGQGPEFLTYFQNEAQLEKSRLLSDRFSAERPKGSFSTLEIQRTEQGDSAMYLCASSLVPSGANVLTFGAGSRLTVL.

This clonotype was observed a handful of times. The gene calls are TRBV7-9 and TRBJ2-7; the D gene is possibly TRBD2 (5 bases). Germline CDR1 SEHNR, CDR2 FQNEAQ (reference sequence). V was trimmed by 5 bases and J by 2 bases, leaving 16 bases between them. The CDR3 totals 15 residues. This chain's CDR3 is CASSTIRTGTYEQYF. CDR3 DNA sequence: TGTGCCAGCAGCACCATCAGGACGGGGACCTACGAGCAGTACTTC.

Written as DNA, the CDR3 is TGTGCCACCAGCCTGGGAACTGAAGCTTTCTTT. Translated: CATSLGTEAFF. The chain links TRBV15 to TRBJ1-1; the D is unclear. The CDR3 runs 11 residues. Germline V gene data show CDR1 as LNHNV and CDR2 as YYDKDF (reference sequence). V was cut by 5 bases and J by 5 bases, with 6 bases left in between.

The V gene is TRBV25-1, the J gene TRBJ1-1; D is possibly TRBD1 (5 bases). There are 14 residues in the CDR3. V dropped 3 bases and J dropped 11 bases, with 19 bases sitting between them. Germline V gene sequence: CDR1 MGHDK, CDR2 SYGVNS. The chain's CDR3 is CASSEGLHLGDAFF. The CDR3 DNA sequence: TGTGCCAGCAGTGAGGGACTCCACCTCGGCGACGCTTTCTTT. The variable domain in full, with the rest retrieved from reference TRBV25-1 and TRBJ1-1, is EADIYQTPRYLVIGTGKKITLECSQTMGHDKMYWYQQDPGMELHLIHYSYGVNSTEKGDLSSESTVSRIRTEHFPLTLESARPSHTSQYLCASSEGLHLGDAFFGQGTRLTVV.

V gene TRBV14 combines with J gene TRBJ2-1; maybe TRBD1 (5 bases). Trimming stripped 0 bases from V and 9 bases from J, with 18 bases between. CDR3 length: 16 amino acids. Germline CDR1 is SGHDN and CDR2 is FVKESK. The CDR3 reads CASSQDLSTVGLEQFF. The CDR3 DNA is TGTGCCAGCAGCCAAGATCTGTCGACAGTGGGTCTTGAGCAGTTCTTC.

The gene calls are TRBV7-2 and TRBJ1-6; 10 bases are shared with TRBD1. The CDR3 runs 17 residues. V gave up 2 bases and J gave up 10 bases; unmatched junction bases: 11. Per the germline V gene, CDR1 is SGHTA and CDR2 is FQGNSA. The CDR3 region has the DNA TGTGCCAGCAGCTTAAAAACCGGGACAGGGGTATGGTCACCCCTCCACTTT. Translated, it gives CASSLKTGTGVWSPLHF.

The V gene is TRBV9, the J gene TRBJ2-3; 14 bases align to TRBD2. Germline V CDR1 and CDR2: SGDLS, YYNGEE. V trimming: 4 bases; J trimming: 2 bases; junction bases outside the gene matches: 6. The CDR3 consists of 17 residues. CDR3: CASSSGTSGGPTDTQYF. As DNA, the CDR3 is TGTGCCAGCAGCTCCGGGACTAGCGGGGGACCCACAGATACGCAGTATTTT.

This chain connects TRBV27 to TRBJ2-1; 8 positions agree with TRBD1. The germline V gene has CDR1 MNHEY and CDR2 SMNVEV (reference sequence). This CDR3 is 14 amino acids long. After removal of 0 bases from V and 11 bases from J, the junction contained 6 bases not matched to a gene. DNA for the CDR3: TGTGCCAGCAGTTTATCGGCAGGGGGCCGTCAGCAGTTCTTC. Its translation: CASSLSAGGRQQFF.

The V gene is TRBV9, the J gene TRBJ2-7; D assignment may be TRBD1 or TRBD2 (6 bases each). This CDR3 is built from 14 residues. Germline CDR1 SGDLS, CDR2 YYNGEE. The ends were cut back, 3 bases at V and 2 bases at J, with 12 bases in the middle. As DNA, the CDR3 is TGTGCCAGCAGCGAGGGGGGCTTCCCCTACGAGCAGTACTTC. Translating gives CASSEGGFPYEQYF.

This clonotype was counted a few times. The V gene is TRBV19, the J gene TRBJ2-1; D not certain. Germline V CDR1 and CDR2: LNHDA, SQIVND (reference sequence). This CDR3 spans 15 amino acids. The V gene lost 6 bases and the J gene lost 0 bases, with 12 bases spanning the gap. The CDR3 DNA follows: TGTGCCAGTAGCGAAGACACTATCTCCTACAATGAGCAGTTCTTC. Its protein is CASSEDTISYNEQFF.

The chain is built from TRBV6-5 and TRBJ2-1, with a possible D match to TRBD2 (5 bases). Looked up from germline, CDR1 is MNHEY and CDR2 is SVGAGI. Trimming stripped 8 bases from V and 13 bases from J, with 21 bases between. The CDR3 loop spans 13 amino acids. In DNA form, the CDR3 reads TGTGCCAGCGGCCCGAGGACTTCCATTCCCCAGTTCTTC. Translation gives CASGPRTSIPQFF.

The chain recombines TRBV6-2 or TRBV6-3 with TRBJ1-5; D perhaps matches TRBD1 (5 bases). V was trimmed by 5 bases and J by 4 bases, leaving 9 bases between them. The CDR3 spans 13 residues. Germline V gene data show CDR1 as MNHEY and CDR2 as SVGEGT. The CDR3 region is CASSTGENQPQHF. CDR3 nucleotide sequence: TGTGCCAGCAGTACGGGGGAGAATCAGCCCCAGCATTTT.